A selection of T cell receptor beta chains follows, all from one sample in a study of identical twins. TCRdb called the 5' RACE reads again in MiXCR, with one record for every CDR3 protein. Of 420,000 or so distinct CDR3 sequences listed, about a fifth are singletons. Sequencing input: naive T cells sorted from blood. Source of these receptors: a man between 45 and 60 years old in good health. The CDR3 runs from the conserved cysteine through the conserved F or W. The D gene is left open where the match is weak. Rows give clone size only sometimes, using once, few, many, or a class for an expanded clone.

d_gene	j_gene	abundance	v_gene	CDR3nt	CDR3aa
-	TRBJ1-5	-	TRBV20-1	TGCAGTGCTAGGGGCCCCAACAATCAGCCCCAGCATTTT	CSARGPNNQPQHF
-	TRBJ2-5	many	TRBV20-1	TGCAGTGCTCTCCAGGGAGGCAGGGGCAAGGAGACCCAGTACTTC	CSALQGGRGKETQYF
-	TRBJ2-7	-	TRBV15	TGTGCCACCAGCAGAGTACGCCAGGGCCTGTACGAGCAGTACTTC	CATSRVRQGLYEQYF
-	TRBJ2-7	few	TRBV7-2	TGTGCCAGCAGCGGTGGAACAGGGAGGCAGTACTTC	CASSGGTGRQYF
-	TRBJ1-5	-	TRBV20-1	TGCAGTGCTAGTGACAGGAGAAATCAGCCCCAGCATTTT	CSASDRRNQPQHF
-	TRBJ1-2	-	TRBV15	TGTGCCACCAGCAGGGGAGGAGGTTATGGCTACACCTTC	CATSRGGGYGYTF
-	TRBJ2-7	few	TRBV7-9	TGTGCCAGCAGCTTAGGATACGTACCCTACGAGCAGTACTTC	CASSLGYVPYEQYF
-	TRBJ1-3	-	TRBV19	TGTGCCAGTAGTAGGACGGCGGGAAACACCATATATTTT	CASSRTAGNTIYF
-	TRBJ2-1	few	TRBV4-3	TGCGCCAGCAGCCAAGATCACGGTCTGTTCTCCTACAATGAGCAGTTCTTC	CASSQDHGLFSYNEQFF
-	TRBJ1-6	-	TRBV20-1	TGCAGTGCTCACGTCGAGGGCCAGAATTCACCCCTCCACTTT	CSAHVEGQNSPLHF
-	TRBJ2-2	many	TRBV18	TGTGCCAGCTCCCCTGTGGGAAGGACGGCCGGGGAGCTGTTTTTT	CASSPVGRTAGELFF
-	TRBJ1-1	-	TRBV28	TGTGCCAGTAAGAGACTCGGACAGAACACTGAAGCTTTCTTT	CASKRLGQNTEAFF
-	TRBJ2-7	-	TRBV7-2	TGTGCCAGCAGCCCTCCAACAGGGCTCGAGCAGTACTTC	CASSPPTGLEQYF
-	TRBJ1-5	few	TRBV6-1	TGTGCCAGCAGTGAAGCGCTTGGACAGCCCCAGCATTTT	CASSEALGQPQHF
TRBD1	TRBJ1-2	-	TRBV25-1	TGTGCCAGCAGTGGATGGACAGGGGGTTACTATGGCTACACCTTC	CASSGWTGGYYGYTF